Each of the 4 T cell receptor beta chains below was sequenced from the same sample in a study of PD-L1 blockade in urothelial cancer. Here immunoSEQ multiplex PCR was the method, and the copy in TCRdb shows in-frame clones only, minus some. Seen here are about 53,000 clones, around 88% observed once, and the top ten hold 14% to 15%. As to time point: pretreatment peripheral blood. Sequencing was performed on PBMCs, taken around atezolizumab (anti-PD-L1) treatment. These receptors all stem from a woman aged 60 to 75 with urothelial cancer.

This chain links TRBV29-1 with TRBJ1-1; no clear D gene. The V gene's germline CDR1 is SQVTM and CDR2 ANQGSEA. There are 12 residues in the CDR3. Trimming took off 6 bases at V and 1 base at J, with 9 bases between the two ends. Here the CDR3 reads CSVLTPNTEAFF. As DNA, the CDR3 is TGCAGCGTGTTGACACCGAACACTGAAGCTTTCTTT.

The chain links TRBV5-1 to TRBJ2-5; D gene uncertain. This CDR3 is built from 15 residues. Trimming took 0 bases from V and 1 from J, leaving 10 bases between them. Germline assignment: CDR1 SGHRS and CDR2 YFSETQ. CDR3 residues: CASSLAYPSQETQYF. The CDR3 DNA follows: TGCGCCAGCAGCTTGGCCTACCCCTCCCAAGAGACCCAGTACTTC.

The rearrangement uses TRBV5-4 and TRBJ2-5; D not resolved. CDR1 is SGHNT and CDR2 is YYREEE in the germline V gene (reference sequence). This CDR3 region has 12 residues. V lost 7 bases and J 1 base, leaving 8 bases between the germline ends. The CDR3, as DNA: TGTGCCAGCGGCAGGATCCAAGAGACCCAGTACTTC. It translates to CASGRIQETQYF.

CDR3 bases: TGTGCCAGCAGTCAAGGACTAGCTGACACCGGGGAGCTGTTTTTT. It is translated as CASSQGLADTGELFF. The genes are TRBV7-7 and TRBJ2-2; 8 nucleotides agree with TRBD2. The CDR3 has 15 amino acids. CDR1 and CDR2 (germline): SSHAT, FNYEAQ (reference sequence). J was trimmed by 3 bases and V by 6 bases; bases with no gene match: 6.